Presented here are 20 T cell receptor beta chains from one specimen sequenced in a study of blood T cell repertoires in COVID-19. Libraries were prepared by immunoSEQ multiplex PCR; TCRdb keeps only in-frame clonotypes and omits some of them. The data hold 200,000 to 300,000 clones, with around 88% observed a single time. Material for sequencing was PBMCs or T cells enriched from blood (not recorded which). Receptors originate from a woman in her thirties or forties with acute COVID-19.

CDR3: CASHESGREDNEQFF. The CDR3 nucleotides are TGTGCCAGCCACGAAAGCGGGAGGGAAGACAATGAGCAGTTCTTC. The chain uses TRBV18 and TRBJ2-1; 10 bases are a match to TRBD2. The CDR3 has 15 amino acids. CDR1 is KGHSH, CDR2 LQKENI, per germline. V dropped 8 bases and J dropped 5; count of bases not matched to a gene: 9.

This clone was seen only once. J is TRBJ2-5 and V is TRBV19, with 8 nucleotides matching TRBD2. The junction had 15 bases not matched to a gene; V was cut back by 10 bases and J by 5 bases. CDR3 size: 15 residues. Germline values: CDR1 LNHDA, CDR2 SQIVND (reference sequence). The CDR3 bases are TGTGCCACCACAGCGGGGGCCAAGAGACGGGAGACCCAGTACTTC. Encoded protein: CATTAGAKRRETQYF.

This clone was observed once. This chain joins TRBV19 and TRBJ2-2; unclear D gene. V lost 7 bases and J lost 2, with 14 bases in between. CDR3 length: 15 residues. Germline CDR1 reads LNHDA; CDR2 reads SQIVND (reference sequence). The chain's CDR3 is CASTTSRSNTGELFF. CDR3 DNA: TGTGCCAGTACCACTTCCCGGTCCAACACCGGGGAGCTGTTTTTT.

This rearrangement joins TRBV19 to TRBJ2-5, with TRBD2 matching 7 bases. V shed 5 bases, J shed 1 base, and the junction held 10 bases outside the gene matches. CDR1 is LNHDA and CDR2 is SQIVND in the germline V gene (reference sequence). CDR3 length: 16 amino acids. CDR3 sequence reads: CASSPLSSGAQETQYF. The CDR3 DNA is TGTGCCAGTAGTCCGCTATCTAGCGGAGCCCAAGAGACCCAGTACTTC.

This clone has a handful of counts. At the DNA level, this CDR3 is encoded by other sequences in the same sample as well. The chain couples TRBV11-2 to TRBJ2-5; D remains ambiguous. The CDR3 is 14 amino acids. V lost 1 base, J lost 5 bases, and 11 bases lay in between. Germline loops: CDR1 SGHAT, CDR2 FQNNGV. CDR3: CASSLGPSGETQYF. The CDR3 DNA sequence: TGTGCCAGCAGCTTAGGTCCTAGTGGGGAGACCCAGTACTTC.

The V call is TRBV4-1, the J call TRBJ2-7; 7 bases are a match to TRBD1. Germline CDR1 and CDR2: MGHRA and YSYEKL. V lost 4 bases to trimming and J lost 2 bases; unmatched junction nucleotides: 5. The CDR3 extends over 14 amino acids. The CDR3 sequence: CASSPRDRTYEQYF. The CDR3 DNA is TGCGCCAGCAGCCCCCGGGACAGAACCTACGAGCAGTACTTC.

V is TRBV6-6 and J is TRBJ2-2; 13 nucleotides align to TRBD2. This CDR3 spans 17 amino acids. Germline V CDR1 and CDR2: MNHNY, SVGAGI (reference sequence). The V segment lost 5 bases and the J segment 0 bases; nucleotides outside the gene matches: 3. CDR3 in amino acids: CASSLGTSGANTGELFF. The DNA for the CDR3 is TGTGCCAGCAGTCTCGGGACTAGCGGGGCGAACACCGGGGAGCTGTTTTTT.

The gene calls are TRBV5-4 and TRBJ1-2; 9 bases map to TRBD1. The CDR3 contains 15 residues. Germline V gene data show CDR1 as SGHNT and CDR2 as YYREEE (reference sequence). J lost 4 bases, V lost 4 bases, and 8 bases had no gene match. CDR3 loop: CASSTRTGEGYGYTF. The CDR3 DNA reads TGTGCCAGCAGCACGAGGACAGGGGAAGGCTATGGCTACACCTTC.

This clone has only a few counts. The gene calls are TRBV7-2 and TRBJ1-5; 9 bases line up with TRBD1. This CDR3 is built from 19 residues. The ends lost 5 bases at V and 3 bases at J; junction bases unmatched: 17. Germline CDR1 reads SGHTA; CDR2 reads FQGNSA. CDR3 loop: CASSQDWDREFLSNQPQHF. CDR3 sequence (DNA): TGTGCCAGCAGCCAAGATTGGGACAGGGAATTCCTTTCCAATCAGCCCCAGCATTTT.

The gene calls are TRBV30 and TRBJ1-5; D gene ambiguous. CDR1 is GTSNPN and CDR2 is SVGIG in the germline V gene (reference sequence). Trimming cost V 3 bases and J 9 bases, with 18 bases left between them. CDR3 size: 14 residues. CDR3 sequence reads: CAWRTAGTSLPQHF. The CDR3 bases are TGTGCCTGGAGAACGGCAGGCACTTCCCTGCCCCAGCATTTT.

The chain recombines TRBV12-3 or TRBV12-4 with TRBJ1-1; D remains ambiguous. The CDR3 spans 12 residues. The V and J ends lost 6 bases and 4 bases respectively, with 9 bases between them. The chain's CDR3 is CASSQAGTEAFF. The DNA of the CDR3 is TGTGCCAGCAGCCAAGCGGGCACTGAAGCTTTCTTT.

For this clone: This CDR3 is also generated by other DNA sequences in the sample. V usage is TRBV7-2 and J usage is TRBJ2-1; D is ambiguous. The ends were cut back, 1 base at V and 0 bases at J, with 7 bases in the middle. Germline V gene lookup returns CDR1 SGHTA and CDR2 FQGNSA. The CDR3 extends over 15 amino acids. CDR3 nucleotides: TGTGCCAGCAGCTTAGGACTCGTCTCCTACAATGAGCAGTTCTTC. Amino acids: CASSLGLVSYNEQFF.

CDR3 sequence reads: CSVVGGGRGDGEQYF. The CDR3 nucleotides read TGCAGCGTTGTAGGGGGGGGTAGGGGCGATGGCGAGCAGTACTTC. The genes are TRBV29-1 and TRBJ2-7; D might be TRBD2 (7 bases). CDR1 is SQVTM and CDR2 is ANQGSEA in the germline V gene. Trimming left V 4 bases short and J 6 bases short, with 22 bases between. The length of the CDR3 is 15 residues.

The chain links TRBV27 to TRBJ2-1; 7 bases fit TRBD2. This CDR3 is built from 16 residues. From germline, CDR1 is MNHEY and CDR2 SMNVEV (reference sequence). V trimming: 8 bases; J trimming: 3 bases; junction bases outside the gene matches: 13. CDR3 region: CASQLYGRLNYNEQFF. DNA for the CDR3: TGTGCCAGCCAACTCTACGGGAGGCTAAACTACAATGAGCAGTTCTTC.

The rearrangement links TRBV4-1 to TRBJ2-7; weak D call: TRBD1 (6 bases). Germline assignment: CDR1 MGHRA and CDR2 YSYEKL. Trimming pared 0 bases from V and 0 bases from J, leaving 9 bases between. The CDR3 spans 15 residues. The chain's CDR3 is CASSQEGDNSYEQYF. The CDR3 DNA reads TGCGCCAGCAGCCAAGAGGGGGACAACTCCTACGAGCAGTACTTC.

CDR3 loop: CASSPSGANGNTIYF. The CDR3, as DNA: TGTGCCAGCAGCCCGAGCGGGGCAAACGGAAACACCATATATTTT. V and J are TRBV5-4 and TRBJ1-3; D perhaps matches TRBD1 (5 bases). This CDR3 has 15 residues. Germline V gene data show CDR1 as SGHNT and CDR2 as YYREEE (reference sequence). Deletions cut 4 bases from V and 4 bases from J, with 15 bases between.

The chain uses TRBV2 and TRBJ2-1; TRBD2 agrees at 9 bases. The CDR3 extends over 16 amino acids. Germline V gene data show CDR1 as SNHLY and CDR2 as FYNNEI. Trimming at V came to 4 bases and at J to 0 bases, leaving 4 bases not matched to a gene. The CDR3 here is CASSGSGSHSYNEQFF. The DNA for the CDR3 is TGTGCCAGCAGTGGTAGCGGGAGCCACTCCTACAATGAGCAGTTCTTC.

The CDR3 DNA is TGTGCCAGCAGCCCGGAGAGGCAGGGGGCGGTTAATGAGCAGTTCTTC. Amino acids: CASSPERQGAVNEQFF. The chain is built from TRBV2 and TRBJ2-1; 8 nucleotides match TRBD1. From germline, CDR1 is SNHLY and CDR2 FYNNEI. Trimming took 6 bases from V and 7 from J; bases not matched to a gene: 14. The CDR3 contains 16 residues.

The J gene is TRBJ1-1, the V gene TRBV6-5, with D possibly TRBD1 on 6 matching bases. The CDR3 contains 14 residues. Germline CDR1 MNHEY, CDR2 SVGAGI. Trimming took off 6 bases at V and 0 bases at J, with 11 bases between the two ends. The CDR3 DNA is TGTGCCAGCAGATACGGACAGCTGAACACTGAAGCTTTCTTT. Protein product: CASRYGQLNTEAFF.

V gene TRBV24-1 combines with J gene TRBJ2-1; TRBD2 aligns across 8 bases. The junction had 6 bases not matched to a gene; V was cut back by 3 bases and J by 3 bases. Germline V lookup: CDR1 KGHDR, CDR2 SFDVKD. The CDR3 length is 16 residues. The CDR3 DNA sequence: TGTGCCACCAGTGATAGAAGCGGGAGCGTCTACAATGAGCAGTTCTTC. This translates into CATSDRSGSVYNEQFF.